This T cell receptor (beta chain) was identified during a study of cytomegalovirus exposure and HLA in healthy donors. Study findings and constraints: In presence/absence analyses, roughly uniform sequencing depth across donors was assumed.

This PCR relied on a set of 60 Vbeta primers and 13 Jbeta primers. Method: immunoSEQ multiplex PCR; TCRdb's copy keeps in-frame clones and lacks some. The sample contains about 170,000 clones, about four fifths of which appear only once. This clone appeared a few times. Antigen unknown. Germline CDR1 is LGHNA and CDR2 is YSLEER. Trimming removed 0 bases at V and 3 bases at J, with 14 bases between. The length of the CDR3 is 16 residues. The sequencing sample was made of PBMCs. The chain is built from TRBV4-3 and TRBJ1-2; tentatively, D is TRBD1 (5 bases). This TCR was sampled from a male donor in good health and CMV-seronegative. The CDR3: CASSQDPTKGYYGYTF. The CDR3 nucleotides read TGCGCCAGCAGCCAAGATCCGACGAAGGGGTACTATGGCTACACCTTC.